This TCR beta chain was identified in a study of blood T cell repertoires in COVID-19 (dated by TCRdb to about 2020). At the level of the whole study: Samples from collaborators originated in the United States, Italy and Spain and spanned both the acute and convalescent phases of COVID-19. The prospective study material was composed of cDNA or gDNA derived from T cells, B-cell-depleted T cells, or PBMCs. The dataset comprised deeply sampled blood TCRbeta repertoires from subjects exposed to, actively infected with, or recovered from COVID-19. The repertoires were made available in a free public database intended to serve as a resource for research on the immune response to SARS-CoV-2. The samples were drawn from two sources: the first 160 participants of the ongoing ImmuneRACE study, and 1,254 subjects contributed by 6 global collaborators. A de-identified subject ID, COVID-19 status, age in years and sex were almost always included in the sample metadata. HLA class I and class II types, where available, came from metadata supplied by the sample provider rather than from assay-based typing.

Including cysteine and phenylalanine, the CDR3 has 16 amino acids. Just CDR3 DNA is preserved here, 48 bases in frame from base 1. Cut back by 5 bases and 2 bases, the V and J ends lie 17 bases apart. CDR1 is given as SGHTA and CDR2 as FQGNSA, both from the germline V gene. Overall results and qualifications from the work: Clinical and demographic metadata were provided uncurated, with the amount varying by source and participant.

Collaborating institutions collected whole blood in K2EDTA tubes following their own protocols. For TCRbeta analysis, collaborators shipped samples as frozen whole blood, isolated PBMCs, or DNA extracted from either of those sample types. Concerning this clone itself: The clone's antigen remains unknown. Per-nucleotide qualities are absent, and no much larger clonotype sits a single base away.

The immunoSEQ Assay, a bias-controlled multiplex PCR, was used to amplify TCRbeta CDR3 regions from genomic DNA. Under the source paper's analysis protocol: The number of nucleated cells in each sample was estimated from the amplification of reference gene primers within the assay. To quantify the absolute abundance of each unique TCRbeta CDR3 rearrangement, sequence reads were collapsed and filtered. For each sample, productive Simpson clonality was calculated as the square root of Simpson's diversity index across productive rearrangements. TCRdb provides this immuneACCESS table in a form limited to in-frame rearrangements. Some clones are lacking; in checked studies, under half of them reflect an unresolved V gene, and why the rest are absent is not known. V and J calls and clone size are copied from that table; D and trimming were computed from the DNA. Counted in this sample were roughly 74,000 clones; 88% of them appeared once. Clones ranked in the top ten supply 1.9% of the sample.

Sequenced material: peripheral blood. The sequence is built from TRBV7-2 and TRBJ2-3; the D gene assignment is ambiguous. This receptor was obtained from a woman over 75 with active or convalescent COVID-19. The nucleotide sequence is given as TGTGCCAGCAGCCCGCAAGGAGTTGTGTTCACAGATACGCAGTATTTT. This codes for CASSPQGVVFTDTQYF.